The clone carrying this T cell receptor beta chain occurred many times. Ophthalmopathy patients had Clinical Activity Score at least 3, NOSPECS grade at least 4, duration under 3 months. The study left out patients who had uncontrolled infection, other autoimmune disease, pregnancy or lactation. Diagnosing involved the use of clinical symptoms, serum thyroxine and TRAb, thyroid ultrasound and orbital computed tomography. These data belong to a study of T cells in Graves' hyperthyroidism and ophthalmopathy. The germline V gene has CDR1 SGHAT and CDR2 FQNNGV. V gave up 3 bases and J gave up 1 base, with 9 bases separating them. The CDR3 loop spans 14 amino acids. What was amplified from RNA transcripts were TCR beta CDR3 regions. Carried out on the TCR CDR3, a first-round RT-PCR used the HTBI primer set. Each CDR3 protein gets one entry after TCRdb re-called the multiplex PCR reads with MiXCR. Here the sample spans nearly 250,000 distinct CDR3 sequences, approximately 25% being singletons.

This sequence joins TRBV11-2 and TRBJ2-5; D is uncertain. The TCR originated in a woman between 40 and 50 years old with Graves' ophthalmopathy. Sequencing input: blood. Written as DNA, the CDR3 is TGTGCCAGCAGCTTGGGCAGATCCCAAGAGACCCAGTACTTC. As protein: CASSLGRSQETQYF.